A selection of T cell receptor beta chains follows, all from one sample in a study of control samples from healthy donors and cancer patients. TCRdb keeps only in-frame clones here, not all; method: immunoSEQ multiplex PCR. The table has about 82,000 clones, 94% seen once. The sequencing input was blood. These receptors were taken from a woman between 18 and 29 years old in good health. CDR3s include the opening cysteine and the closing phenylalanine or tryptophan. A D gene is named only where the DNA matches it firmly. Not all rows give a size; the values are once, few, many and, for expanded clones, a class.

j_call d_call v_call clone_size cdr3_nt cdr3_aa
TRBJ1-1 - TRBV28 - TGTGCCAGCAGAACGCCATACGAAGCTTTCTTT CASRTPYEAFF
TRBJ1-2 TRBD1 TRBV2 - TGTGCCAGCAGTGTGGGCAGGGGGCCCGTTTCGGGCTATGGCTACACCTTC CASSVGRGPVSGYGYTF
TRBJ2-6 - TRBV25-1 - TGTGCCAGCAGATCCTCTGGGGCCAACGTCCTGACTTTC CASRSSGANVLTF
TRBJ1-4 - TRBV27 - TGTGCCAGCACCCGGGCGGGCAGGGGAGGTGAAAAACTGTTTTTT CASTRAGRGGEKLFF
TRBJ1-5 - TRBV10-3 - TGTGCCATCAGGGGGGGAGGGAGCAATCAGCCCCAGCATTTT CAIRGGGSNQPQHF
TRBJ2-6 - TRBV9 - TGTGCCAGCAGCCCCCGGGGGGCGCGGGCTGGGGCCAACGTCCTGACTTTC CASSPRGARAGANVLTF
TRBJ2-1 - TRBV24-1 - TGTGCCACCAGTGATTCCCCTTACAATGAGCAGTTCTTC CATSDSPYNEQFF
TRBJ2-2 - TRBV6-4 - TGTGCCAGCAGTGACACTGCTGATCGGGAGCTGTTTTTT CASSDTADRELFF
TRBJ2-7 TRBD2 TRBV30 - TGTGCCTGGAGTGTGGTTCCCGGGACTAGCGGGAGAGGGTTTAGTTACGAGCAGTACTTC CAWSVVPGTSGRGFSYEQYF
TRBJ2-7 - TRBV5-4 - TGTGCCAGCAGCTTCTCTTCCCCTCGCCACGAGCAGTACTTC CASSFSSPRHEQYF
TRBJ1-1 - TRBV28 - TGTGCCAGCACAACAGGCAGTTGGAACACTGAAGCTTTCTTT CASTTGSWNTEAFF
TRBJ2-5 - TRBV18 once TGTGCCAGCTCACCAGGAAAGGGGGAGACCCAGTACTTC CASSPGKGETQYF
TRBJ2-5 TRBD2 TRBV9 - TGTGCCAGCAGCGCGCGGGGGGGCCTTTCTGGGGAGACCCAGTACTTC CASSARGGLSGETQYF
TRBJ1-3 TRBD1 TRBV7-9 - TGTGCCAGCAGGCCAGGACAGGGGTCCGGAAACACCATATATTTT CASRPGQGSGNTIYF
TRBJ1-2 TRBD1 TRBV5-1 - TGCGCCAGCAGCCCGGACCCGACAGGGGGGCCTTATGGCTACACCTTC CASSPDPTGGPYGYTF
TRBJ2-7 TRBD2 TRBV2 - TGTGCCAGCAGCGTCACTAGCGTCAGCTCCTACGAGCAGTACTTC CASSVTSVSSYEQYF
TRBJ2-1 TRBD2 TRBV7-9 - TGTGCCAGCGGTACTAGCGGGGATTACAATGAGCAGTTCTTC CASGTSGDYNEQFF
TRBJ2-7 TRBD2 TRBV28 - TGTGCCAGCAGTTTATGGGCTAGCGGGGGGTCTCCCTCCTACGAGCAGTACTTC CASSLWASGGSPSYEQYF
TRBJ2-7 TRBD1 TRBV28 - TGTGCCAGCAGGGGACAGGGTGCCTACGAGCAGTACTTC CASRGQGAYEQYF
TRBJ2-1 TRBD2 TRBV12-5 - TGTGCTAGTGGTTTTGCGTTCGGGACTAGCGTTTATGAGCAGTTCTTC CASGFAFGTSVYEQFF
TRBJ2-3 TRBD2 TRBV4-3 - TGCGCCAGCAGCCCCTCCCGGGGGGGGAGCACAGATACGCAGTATTTT CASSPSRGGSTDTQYF
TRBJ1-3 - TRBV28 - TGTGCCAGCAGTTTATCAGGAATTCGCTCTGGAAACACCATATATTTT CASSLSGIRSGNTIYF
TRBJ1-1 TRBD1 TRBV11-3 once TGTGCCAGCAGCTCAGGGACAGGCCGAGGCATGAACACTGAAGCTTTCTTT CASSSGTGRGMNTEAFF
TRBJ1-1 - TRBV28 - TGTGCCAGCAGATTAGACAGGACGAACACTGAAGCTTTCTTT CASRLDRTNTEAFF
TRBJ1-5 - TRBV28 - TGTGCCAGCTCGGGCAATCAGCCCCAGCATTTT CASSGNQPQHF
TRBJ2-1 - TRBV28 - TGTGCCAGCGGGGGGCTTGAGCAGTTCTTC CASGGLEQFF
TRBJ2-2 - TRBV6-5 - TGTGCCAGCAGTCCACCGGGTTTGGACGGGGAGCTGTTTTTT CASSPPGLDGELFF
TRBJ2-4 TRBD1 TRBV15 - TGTGCCACCAGCAGAGATCTTGGACAGGGGGCGGAAAACATTCAGTACTTC CATSRDLGQGAENIQYF
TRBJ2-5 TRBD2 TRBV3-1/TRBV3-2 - TGTGCCAGCAGCCAGACTAGCGGGAGCTTAGAGACCCAGTACTTC CASSQTSGSLETQYF
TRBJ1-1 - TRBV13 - TGTGCCAGCAGCTTAGCTGCAGGCCATGGAGCTTTCTTT CASSLAAGHGAFF
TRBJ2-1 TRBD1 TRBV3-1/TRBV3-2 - TGTGCCAGCAGCCACCACCCGGGACAGGGGCCCTCAGGCTCCTACAATGAGCAGTTCTTC CASSHHPGQGPSGSYNEQFF
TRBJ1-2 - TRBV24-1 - TGTGCCACCAGTGATCAGGCGGCGGGCGGCTACACCTTC CATSDQAAGGYTF